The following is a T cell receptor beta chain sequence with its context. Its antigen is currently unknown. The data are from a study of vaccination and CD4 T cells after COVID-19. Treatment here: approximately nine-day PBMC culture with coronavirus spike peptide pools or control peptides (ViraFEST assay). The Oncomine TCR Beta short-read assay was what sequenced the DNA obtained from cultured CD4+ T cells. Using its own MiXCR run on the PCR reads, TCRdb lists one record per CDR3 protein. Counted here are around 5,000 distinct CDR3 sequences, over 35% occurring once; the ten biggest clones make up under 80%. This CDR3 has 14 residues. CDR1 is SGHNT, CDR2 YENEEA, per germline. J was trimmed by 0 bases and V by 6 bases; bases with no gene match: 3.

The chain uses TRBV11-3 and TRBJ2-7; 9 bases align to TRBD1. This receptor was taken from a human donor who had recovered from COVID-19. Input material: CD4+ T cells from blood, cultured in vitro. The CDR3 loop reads CASRRDRASYEQYF. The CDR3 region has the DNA TGTGCCAGCAGGCGGGACAGGGCCTCCTACGAGCAGTACTTC. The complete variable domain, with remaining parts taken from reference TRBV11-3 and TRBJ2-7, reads EAGVVQSPRYKIIEKKQPVAFWCNPISGHNTLYWYLQNLGQGPELLIRYENEEAVDDSQLPKDRFSAERLKGVDSTLKIQPAELGDSAVYLCASRRDRASYEQYFGPGTRLTVT.